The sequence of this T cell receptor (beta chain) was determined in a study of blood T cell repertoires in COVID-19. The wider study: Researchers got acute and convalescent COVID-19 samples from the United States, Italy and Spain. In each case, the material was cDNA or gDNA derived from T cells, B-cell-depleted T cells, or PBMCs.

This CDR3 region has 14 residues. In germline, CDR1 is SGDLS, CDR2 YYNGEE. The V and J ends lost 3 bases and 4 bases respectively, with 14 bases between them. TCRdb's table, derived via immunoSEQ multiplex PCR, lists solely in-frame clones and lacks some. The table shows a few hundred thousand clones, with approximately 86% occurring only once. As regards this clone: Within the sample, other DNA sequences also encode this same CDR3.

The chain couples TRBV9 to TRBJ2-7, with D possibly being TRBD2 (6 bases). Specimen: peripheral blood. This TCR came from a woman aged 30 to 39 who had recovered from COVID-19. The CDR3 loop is CASSAGTGGYEQYF. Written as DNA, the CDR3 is TGTGCCAGCAGCGCAGGGACTGGAGGATACGAGCAGTACTTC.